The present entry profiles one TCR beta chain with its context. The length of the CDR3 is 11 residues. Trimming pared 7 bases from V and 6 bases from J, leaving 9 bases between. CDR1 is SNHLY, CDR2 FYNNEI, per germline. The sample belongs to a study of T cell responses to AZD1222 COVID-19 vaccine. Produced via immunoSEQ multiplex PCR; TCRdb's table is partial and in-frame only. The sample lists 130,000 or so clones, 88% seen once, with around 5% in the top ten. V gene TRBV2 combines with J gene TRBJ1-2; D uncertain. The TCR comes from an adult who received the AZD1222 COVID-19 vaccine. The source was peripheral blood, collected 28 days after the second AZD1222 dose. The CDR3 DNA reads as TGTGCCAGCACCCGAGTCGATGGCTACACCTTC. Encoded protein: CASTRVDGYTF.